The T cell receptor beta chain under discussion was sequenced for a study of T cell responses to AZD1222 COVID-19 vaccine. Findings and caveats of the study: Along spike, vaccine-associated CD4 TCRs were found throughout, with dominance at 160-218 and 743-854.

Germline values: CDR1 LGHNT, CDR2 FRNRAP. CDR3 size: 13 residues. Trimming took 0 bases from V and 5 from J, leaving 7 bases between them. Some clones are missing from TCRdb's copy, which holds only in-frame ones; the method was immunoSEQ multiplex PCR. The repertoire holds 75,000 to 100,000 clones, with 80% to 95% as singletons. Comments on this clone: Its antigen remains unidentified.

The source is an adult who received the AZD1222 COVID-19 vaccine. The sample consisted of peripheral blood, taken 28 days after the second AZD1222 dose. V gene TRBV12-5 combines with J gene TRBJ2-5; D possibly corresponds to TRBD2 (5 bases). CDR3 residues: CASGLVRGETQYF. The CDR3 nucleotides read TGTGCTAGTGGTTTGGTACGGGGTGAGACCCAGTACTTC.